The 2 T cell receptor beta chains below come from one sample, sequenced in a study of T cell responses to AZD1222 COVID-19 vaccine. The repertoire was sequenced with immunoSEQ multiplex PCR; TCRdb's copy has only in-frame clones and lacks some. The data hold 150,000 or so clones, with 80% to 90% observed a single time. The input for sequencing was peripheral blood, taken on day 0 of AZD1222 vaccination. The receptors derive from an adult in good health.

V usage is TRBV4-1 and J usage is TRBJ2-2; D gene uncertain. Germline CDR1 MGHRA, CDR2 YSYEKL. The CDR3 totals 16 residues. Trimming took off 4 bases at V and 5 bases at J, with 17 bases between the two ends. This CDR3 reads CASSPSAERRTGELFF. The CDR3 bases are TGCGCCAGCAGCCCGTCGGCAGAAAGGCGGACCGGGGAGCTGTTTTTT.

CDR3 in amino acids: CASSPQGGTEAFF. The CDR3 bases are TGTGCCAGCAGCCCTCAAGGGGGCACTGAAGCTTTCTTT. This rearrangement joins TRBV11-3 to TRBJ1-1, with a weak D call TRBD1 (6 bases). The CDR3 consists of 13 residues. Looked up from germline, CDR1 is SGHNT and CDR2 is YENEEA. The germline V and J ends were trimmed by 5 bases and 4 bases, with 11 bases remaining between them.